This T cell receptor (beta chain) was recorded in a study of PD-1 blockade in classical Hodgkin lymphoma. Study-level background: Every 2 weeks, patients had 3 mg/kg nivolumab intravenously.

This table comes from immunoSEQ multiplex PCR, and its TCRdb copy is limited to in-frame clones, with some not included. Among around 46,000 clones listed, around 90% were seen once. Germline assignment: CDR1 MNHEY and CDR2 SMNVEV (reference sequence). Trimming removed 5 bases at V and 5 bases at J, with 15 bases between. This CDR3 has 14 amino acids. The time point denotes: cycle 4 day 1 (C4D1), after about 6 weeks of nivolumab. All patients relapsed after autologous stem cell transplantation, and brentuximab vedotin exposure varied. Relapsed/refractory classical Hodgkin lymphoma patients had complete, partial or progressive responses.

J is TRBJ2-5 and V is TRBV27, with D hard to call. The TCR was taken from a human donor with classical Hodgkin lymphoma. Sequenced here: peripheral blood mononuclear cells (PBMCs), sampled before the fourth cycle of nivolumab. CDR3 DNA: TGTGCCAGCAGTCCCAAGAGGTGGGCCGAGACCCAGTACTTC. This sequence encodes CASSPKRWAETQYF.